This T cell receptor beta chain was identified in a study of OX40 agonist ivuxolimab in advanced cancers. Data came from immunoSEQ multiplex PCR; TCRdb stores just in-frame clones and leaves some out. The data hold some 98,000 clones, with about 91% observed a single time. Any history of autoimmune disease or systemic immunosuppression disqualified patients. This CDR3 is 15 amino acids long. Trimming at V came to 6 bases and at J to 10 bases, leaving 7 bases not matched to a gene. CDR1 MDHEN and CDR2 SYDVKM come from the germline V gene. Source: CD4+ or CD8+ T cells sorted from blood, taken in a trial of the OX40 agonist ivuxolimab. The receptor comes from an adult with an advanced solid tumor such as melanoma, head and neck, liver or kidney cancer. This chain connects TRBV28 to TRBJ2-1, with 15 nucleotides matching TRBD2. The DNA for the CDR3 is TGTGCCAGCAGCCTGGGACTAGCGGGAGGTGGGGAGCAGTTCTTC. Its translation: CASSLGLAGGGEQFF.